This T cell receptor (beta chain) was observed in a study of T cell changes during pregnancy in multiple sclerosis. Sequencing was performed with immunoSEQ multiplex PCR; in TCRdb, only in-frame clones are kept and a portion is missing. This sample has about 39,000 clones, with 90% to 95% found just once. V was clipped by 3 bases and J by 4 bases; unmatched bases: 0. Germline values: CDR1 KGHSH, CDR2 LQKENI. The CDR3 runs 14 residues. This clone has just one count. Material: CD4+ T cells from peripheral blood mononuclear cells, obtained after pregnancy. The chain employs TRBV18 and TRBJ2-3, with 11 bases identical to TRBD1. The TCR comes from a female donor with multiple sclerosis, enrolled in a pregnancy study. The CDR3 protein is CASSPDRGPDTQYF. The CDR3 coding sequence is TGTGCCAGCTCACCGGACAGGGGGCCAGATACGCAGTATTTT.